The TCR beta chain described here comes from a study of beta chain features in type 1 diabetes. Expressed TCRB transcripts were sequenced because the isolated RNA had all been reverse transcribed beforehand. TCRdb's table, derived via immunoSEQ multiplex PCR, lists solely in-frame clones and lacks some. The sample has some 180,000 clones, less than 15% seen once; the top ten hold around 0.63%. The CDR3 extends over 16 amino acids. Germline lookup yields CDR1 SEHNR and CDR2 FQNEAQ (reference sequence). V lost 5 bases to trimming and J lost 6 bases; unmatched junction nucleotides: 11. A few counts support this clone.

The sequenced sample consisted of central memory CD4+ T cells from blood. J is TRBJ2-3 and V is TRBV7-9; 10 positions match TRBD2. This receptor was taken from a woman between 18 and 30 years old in good health. Here the CDR3 DNA reads TGTGCCAGCAGCCCCCTAGCGGGAGCCCCTACGGATACGCAGTATTTT. Its translation is CASSPLAGAPTDTQYF.